The 10 T cell receptor beta chains given below trace back to one sample, sequenced in a study of beta chain features in type 1 diabetes. As every portion of the isolated RNA was reverse transcribed, the sequencing read expressed TCRB transcripts. Libraries were prepared by immunoSEQ multiplex PCR; TCRdb keeps only in-frame clonotypes and omits some of them. The repertoire holds around 330,000 clones, with more than 9.5% as singletons. Sequencing input: naive CD4+ T cells from blood. Every receptor here comes from a young woman in good health.

A few counts support this clone. The chain joins TRBV25-1 to TRBJ2-7; D call uncertain. Trimming shortened V by 4 bases and J by 3 bases, and 7 bases separated the two germline ends. CDR3 length: 12 amino acids. Germline V gene data show CDR1 as MGHDK and CDR2 as SYGVNS. The CDR3 here is CASSGEHYEQYF. The CDR3 nucleotides are TGTGCCAGCAGTGGTGAGCACTACGAGCAGTACTTC.

Note on this clone: The sample holds other DNA sequences that translate to the same CDR3. This rearrangement joins TRBV9 to TRBJ1-3; D ambiguous. V shed 2 bases and J shed 0 bases, with 6 bases lying between them. CDR3 size: 14 residues. The germline gives CDR1 SGDLS, CDR2 YYNGEE. The CDR3 DNA reads TGTGCCAGCAGCGTTGGGAGCTCTGGAAACACCATATATTTT. This gives the protein CASSVGSSGNTIYF.

The chain is built from TRBV6-5 and TRBJ2-7, with TRBD1 identical over 7 bases. V dropped 5 bases and J dropped 3; count of bases not matched to a gene: 4. The CDR3 is 13 residues long. Germline CDR1 MNHEY, CDR2 SVGAGI. The CDR3 reads CASSNDRVYEQYF. CDR3 DNA sequence: TGTGCCAGCAGTAACGACAGGGTCTACGAGCAGTACTTC.

CDR3 in DNA: TGCAGCGTGCTCCTGGGGCTAGGGGGCTACACCTTC. Its translation is CSVLLGLGGYTF. The rearrangement joins TRBV29-1 to TRBJ1-2; perhaps TRBD1 as D (5 bases). The CDR3 extends over 12 amino acids. From germline, CDR1 is SQVTM and CDR2 ANQGSEA. The germline V and J ends were trimmed by 6 bases and 8 bases, with 16 bases remaining between them. Drawing the rest from reference TRBV29-1 and TRBJ1-2, the complete variable domain is SAVISQKPSRDICQRGTSLTIQCQVDSQVTMMFWYRQQPGQSLTLIATANQGSEATYESGFVIDKFPISRPNLTFSTLTVSNMSPEDSSIYLCSVLLGLGGYTFGSGTRLTVV.

The chain combines TRBV13 with TRBJ2-7; D not certain. The CDR3 runs to 15 residues. The germline V gene has CDR1 PRHDT and CDR2 FYEKMQ (reference sequence). Trimming pared 5 bases from V and 3 bases from J, leaving 17 bases between. The CDR3 nucleotides read TGTGCCAGCAGCAAAAGACGAGGAACCGGCTACGAGCAGTACTTC. It specifies CASSKRRGTGYEQYF.

This clone was found a few times. The chain links TRBV18 to TRBJ2-1; TRBD1 matches at 8 bases. J was trimmed by 9 bases and V by 3 bases; bases with no gene match: 7. Per germline, CDR1 KGHSH and CDR2 LQKENI. The CDR3 is 14 amino acids. In DNA form, the CDR3 reads TGTGCCAGCTCACCGGGACAGGTCAGGGCTGAGCAGTTCTTC. Amino acid sequence: CASSPGQVRAEQFF.

Concerning this clone: The identical CDR3 is also encoded by other nucleotide sequences in the sample. The gene calls are TRBV2 and TRBJ2-7, with 8 nucleotides matching TRBD1. This CDR3 has 11 residues. The germline gives CDR1 SNHLY, CDR2 FYNNEI. The ends lost 6 bases at V and 6 bases at J; junction bases unmatched: 1. CDR3 sequence: CASRGTGEQYF. The CDR3 DNA reads TGTGCCAGCAGAGGGACAGGCGAGCAGTACTTC.

This clone came up a few times. CDR3 DNA: TGTGCCATCAGTACATCCGGGACTAGCGGGAGTTACGAGCAGTACTTC. It specifies CAISTSGTSGSYEQYF. The chain employs TRBV10-3 and TRBJ2-7; the match to TRBD2 covers 14 bases. Per the germline V gene, CDR1 is ENHRY and CDR2 is SYGVKD. V was clipped by 5 bases and J by 4 bases; unmatched bases: 7. The CDR3 is 16 residues long.

The chain combines TRBV18 with TRBJ2-7; 8 positions match TRBD1. This CDR3 contains 17 residues. CDR1 and CDR2 (germline): KGHSH, LQKENI. Unmatched junction bases numbered 14, after V lost 1 base and J lost 6 bases. The CDR3 DNA reads as TGTGCCAGCTCACCACTAGGGCAGGGGGCGTCGATCGGCGAGCAGTACTTC. Its translation: CASSPLGQGASIGEQYF. The full variable domain, its missing parts supplied by reference TRBV18 and TRBJ2-7, is NAGVMQNPRHLVRRRGQEARLRCSPMKGHSHVYWYRQLPEEGLKFMVYLQKENIIDESGMPKERFSAEFPKEGPSILRIQQVVRGDSAAYFCASSPLGQGASIGEQYFGPGTRLTVT.

The chain uses TRBV6-1 and TRBJ1-1, with 11 bases aligning to TRBD1. The V gene's germline CDR1 is MNHNS and CDR2 SASEGT. V lost 4 bases to trimming and J lost 3 bases; unmatched junction nucleotides: 4. The CDR3 length is 15 residues. In DNA form, the CDR3 reads TGTGCCAGCAGTGTCCGGGACAGGGGGGACACTGAAGCTTTCTTT. Protein: CASSVRDRGDTEAFF.